These T cell receptor beta chains were read from a single sample in a study of coeliac disease. Sequencing used immunoSEQ multiplex PCR; TCRdb keeps in-frame clones, though not all of them. The sample includes fewer than 6,500 clones, roughly two thirds of them seen just once. Sequencing used lymphocytes from the gut lamina propria. These receptors were obtained from a man in his 70s with active celiac disease. CDR3s include the opening cysteine and the closing phenylalanine or tryptophan. The order of the fields is clone size, CDR3 length, V gene, J gene, D gene, CDR3 protein, CDR3 DNA. A D gene is named only where the DNA matches it firmly. Clone size is shown for a subset of rows, as once, few, many or a class of expanded clone.

clone size: .
CDR3 length: 17
V gene: TRBV19
J gene: TRBJ1-2
D gene: TRBD1
CDR3 protein: CASSISGRRQGSYGYTF
CDR3 DNA: TGTGCCAGTAGTATAAGTGGCCGGAGACAGGGGAGCTATGGCTACACCTTC

clone size: few
CDR3 length: 14
V gene: TRBV2
J gene: TRBJ2-7
D gene: .
CDR3 protein: CASSLQSGFYEQYF
CDR3 DNA: TGTGCCAGCAGTCTTCAATCAGGGTTCTACGAGCAGTACTTC

clone size: few
CDR3 length: 16
V gene: TRBV19
J gene: TRBJ2-2
D gene: TRBD1
CDR3 protein: CASTLHGQAKAGELFF
CDR3 DNA: TGTGCCAGTACTCTCCACGGACAGGCCAAAGCCGGGGAGCTGTTTTTT

clone size: .
CDR3 length: 15
V gene: TRBV5-1
J gene: TRBJ2-3
D gene: .
CDR3 protein: CASSSRTDSTDTQYF
CDR3 DNA: TGCGCCAGCAGCAGCAGGACAGATAGCACAGATACGCAGTATTTT

clone size: few
CDR3 length: 13
V gene: TRBV28
J gene: TRBJ2-7
D gene: TRBD2
CDR3 protein: CASRTSGAYEQYF
CDR3 DNA: TGTGCCAGCAGGACTAGCGGGGCCTACGAGCAGTACTTC

clone size: .
CDR3 length: 17
V gene: TRBV27
J gene: TRBJ2-3
D gene: TRBD2
CDR3 protein: CASSPNPSGGASDTQYF
CDR3 DNA: TGTGCCAGCAGTCCAAACCCTAGCGGGGGGGCCTCCGATACGCAGTATTTT

clone size: .
CDR3 length: 15
V gene: TRBV6-4
J gene: TRBJ2-7
D gene: TRBD1
CDR3 protein: CASSTETGSHYEQYF
CDR3 DNA: TGTGCCAGCAGTACTGAGACAGGGAGCCACTACGAGCAGTACTTC

clone size: .
CDR3 length: 15
V gene: TRBV7-6
J gene: TRBJ2-6
D gene: TRBD1
CDR3 protein: CASSRTGAGANVLTF
CDR3 DNA: TGTGCCAGCAGCCGAACAGGGGCTGGGGCCAACGTCCTGACTTTC

clone size: once
CDR3 length: 15
V gene: TRBV12-5
J gene: TRBJ2-5
D gene: .
CDR3 protein: CASGLGGGGRETQYF
CDR3 DNA: TGTGCTAGTGGTTTGGGCGGTGGGGGGAGAGAGACCCAGTACTTC

clone size: .
CDR3 length: 14
V gene: TRBV2
J gene: TRBJ1-1
D gene: .
CDR3 protein: CASSQYQGNTEAFF
CDR3 DNA: TGTGCCAGCAGTCAATACCAGGGGAACACTGAAGCTTTCTTT

clone size: .
CDR3 length: 16
V gene: TRBV18
J gene: TRBJ2-4
D gene: TRBD1
CDR3 protein: CASSPQGGPVLNIQYF
CDR3 DNA: TGTGCCAGCTCACCACAAGGGGGCCCCGTATTGAACATTCAGTACTTC

clone size: .
CDR3 length: 15
V gene: TRBV6-5
J gene: TRBJ1-5
D gene: .
CDR3 protein: CASSYRSGRSQPQHF
CDR3 DNA: TGTGCCAGCAGTTACCGATCCGGGAGATCTCAGCCCCAGCATTTT

clone size: .
CDR3 length: 14
V gene: TRBV11-2
J gene: TRBJ2-3
D gene: .
CDR3 protein: CASSLSTYTDTQYF
CDR3 DNA: TGTGCCAGCAGCTTATCTACTTACACAGATACGCAGTATTTT

clone size: .
CDR3 length: 16
V gene: TRBV15
J gene: TRBJ2-3
D gene: .
CDR3 protein: CATSRDRGQEADTQYF
CDR3 DNA: TGTGCCACCAGCAGAGATAGAGGGCAGGAGGCAGATACGCAGTATTTT

clone size: .
CDR3 length: 15
V gene: TRBV29-1
J gene: TRBJ1-1
D gene: TRBD1
CDR3 protein: CSVEDERTGATEAFF
CDR3 DNA: TGCAGCGTTGAAGATGAGAGGACAGGGGCCACTGAAGCTTTCTTT

clone size: medium-sized
CDR3 length: 13
V gene: TRBV7-9
J gene: TRBJ1-1
D gene: .
CDR3 protein: CASTSQGSTEAFF
CDR3 DNA: TGTGCCAGCACCTCCCAGGGGTCTACTGAAGCTTTCTTT

clone size: few
CDR3 length: 16
V gene: TRBV6-1
J gene: TRBJ2-5
D gene: TRBD2
CDR3 protein: CASSGIAGGIQETQYF
CDR3 DNA: TGTGCCAGCAGTGGTATAGCGGGAGGGATCCAAGAGACCCAGTACTTC

clone size: .
CDR3 length: 13
V gene: TRBV19
J gene: TRBJ2-4
D gene: .
CDR3 protein: CASRGQGGNIQYF
CDR3 DNA: TGTGCCAGTAGGGGGCAGGGGGGCAACATTCAGTACTTC

clone size: few
CDR3 length: 15
V gene: TRBV2
J gene: TRBJ1-4
D gene: .
CDR3 protein: CASSGGWQGNEKLFF
CDR3 DNA: TGTGCCAGCAGTGGGGGCTGGCAGGGTAATGAAAAACTGTTTTTT

clone size: .
CDR3 length: 15
V gene: TRBV5-8
J gene: TRBJ2-1
D gene: TRBD2
CDR3 protein: CASSSSGKYYNEQFF
CDR3 DNA: TGTGCCAGCAGCTCTAGCGGGAAATACTACAATGAGCAGTTCTTC

clone size: .
CDR3 length: 15
V gene: TRBV21-1
J gene: TRBJ2-7
D gene: .
CDR3 protein: CASSIFPGQGDEQYF
CDR3 DNA: TGTGCCAGCAGCATATTTCCGGGACAGGGAGACGAGCAGTACTTC

clone size: few
CDR3 length: 15
V gene: TRBV7-2
J gene: TRBJ2-3
D gene: .
CDR3 protein: CASSLERTSTDTQYF
CDR3 DNA: TGTGCCAGCAGCTTAGAACGAACTAGCACAGATACGCAGTATTTT